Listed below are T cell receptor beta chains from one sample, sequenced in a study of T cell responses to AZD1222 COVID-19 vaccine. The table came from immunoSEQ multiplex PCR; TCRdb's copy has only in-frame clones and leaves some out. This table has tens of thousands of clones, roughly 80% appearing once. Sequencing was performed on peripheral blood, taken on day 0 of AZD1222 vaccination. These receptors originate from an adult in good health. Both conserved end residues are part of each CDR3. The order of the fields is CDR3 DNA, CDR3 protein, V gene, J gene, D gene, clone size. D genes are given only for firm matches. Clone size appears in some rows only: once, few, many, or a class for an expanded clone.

TGTGCCAGCAGCGCGCGACAGGGAGGAGAAGGCACAGATACGCAGTATTTT	CASSARQGGEGTDTQYF	TRBV9	TRBJ2-3	-	-
TGTGCCAGCGTCAGGGGAAATTCGGACTATGGCTACACCTTC	CASVRGNSDYGYTF	TRBV2	TRBJ1-2	-	-
TGCGCCAGCAGCTCTGCACTGGGACAAGGCTACGAGCAGTACTTC	CASSSALGQGYEQYF	TRBV4-3	TRBJ2-7	-	-
TGTGCCAGCAGTCCCGGGACAGGGCGAAATTCACCCCTCCACTTT	CASSPGTGRNSPLHF	TRBV27	TRBJ1-6	TRBD1	-
TGTGCCAGCAGTTTTAAACAGGGGCAATCACCCCTCCACTTT	CASSFKQGQSPLHF	TRBV27	TRBJ1-6	TRBD1	-
TGTGCCAGCAGCCCCCCTGAGGGGGTTGAAACAGATACGCAGTATTTT	CASSPPEGVETDTQYF	TRBV9	TRBJ2-3	-	-
TGTGCCAGCAGCTTAAATTCGACCCGTAGCACAGATACGCAGTATTTT	CASSLNSTRSTDTQYF	TRBV13	TRBJ2-3	-	-
TGTGCCAGCAGCCATGTCCGGGGCCTCTCCTACGAGCAGTACTTC	CASSHVRGLSYEQYF	TRBV7-9	TRBJ2-7	-	-
TGTGCCAGCTCACCAAGACAGGATCTCGAAGAGACCCAGTACTTC	CASSPRQDLEETQYF	TRBV18	TRBJ2-5	-	-
TGTGCCAGCAGCCGCTCAGGCAGGGCCCCCACAGATACGCAGTATTTT	CASSRSGRAPTDTQYF	TRBV3-1/TRBV3-2	TRBJ2-3	-	-
TGTGCCAGCAGCTTTAGCGGGGGACAAGAGACCCAGTACTTC	CASSFSGGQETQYF	TRBV7-2	TRBJ2-5	TRBD2	-
TGTGCCAGCAGTTATGATGGAAGCTCCTACGAGCAGTACTTC	CASSYDGSSYEQYF	TRBV6-2/TRBV6-3	TRBJ2-7	-	-
TGTGCCAGCAGCTTAGTACAGGGGGATACCGGGGAGCTGTTTTTT	CASSLVQGDTGELFF	TRBV7-2	TRBJ2-2	TRBD1	few
TGTGCCAGCAGCGGGACTAGCGGGGGCCGCACAGATACGCAGTATTTT	CASSGTSGGRTDTQYF	TRBV5-4	TRBJ2-3	TRBD2	few
TGCGCCAGCAAACAGGGGGCGGACACTGAAGCTTTCTTT	CASKQGADTEAFF	TRBV5-1	TRBJ1-1	TRBD1	once
TGTGCCAGTAGTAAAACGACAGAGACAAATGAGCAGTTCTTC	CASSKTTETNEQFF	TRBV19	TRBJ2-1	-	-
TGCAGCGTTAGAGACGGGAACACTGAAGCTTTCTTT	CSVRDGNTEAFF	TRBV29-1	TRBJ1-1	-	-
TGTGCCAGCGGATCCGGGACAGATGATGAAAAACTGTTTTTT	CASGSGTDDEKLFF	TRBV6-5	TRBJ1-4	TRBD1	-
TGTGCCAGCAGTGAGGGGACAGGGGACACATCTAACTATGGCTACACCTTC	CASSEGTGDTSNYGYTF	TRBV6-1	TRBJ1-2	TRBD1	-
TGTGCCAGCAGCCCCCAAGAGAATGAAAAACTGTTTTTT	CASSPQENEKLFF	TRBV3-1/TRBV3-2	TRBJ1-4	-	-
TGTGCTAGTGGTTTGGGGCCAGTACCCGGGGAGCTGTTTTTT	CASGLGPVPGELFF	TRBV12-5	TRBJ2-2	-	once
TGTGCCAGAAGCTTGGATAACGGGACAGATCAGCCCCAGCATTTT	CARSLDNGTDQPQHF	TRBV5-3	TRBJ1-5	TRBD1	-
TGTGCCAGCAGCCAAACGCAACAGGGGAGGAATCAGCCCCAGCATTTT	CASSQTQQGRNQPQHF	TRBV3-1/TRBV3-2	TRBJ1-5	TRBD1	-
TGTGCCAGCAGTTTATCCCCCGGGTTGAACACCGGGGAGCTGTTTTTT	CASSLSPGLNTGELFF	TRBV27	TRBJ2-2	-	once
TGTGCCAGCAGCTCGAAACAGGGGTCTGGTGAAAAACTGTTTTTT	CASSSKQGSGEKLFF	TRBV14	TRBJ1-4	TRBD1	-
TGTGCCGCTTCCTCGGGACAGGGTTATTCACCCCTCCACTTT	CAASSGQGYSPLHF	TRBV10-3	TRBJ1-6	TRBD1	-
TGCGCCAGCAGCTTCCAACGTAGGACTAGCGGGGGGGCTGGCAATGAGCAGTTCTTC	CASSFQRRTSGGAGNEQFF	TRBV5-1	TRBJ2-1	TRBD2	once
TGTGCCAGCAGTCCGGACGGGACTGGAGTTTACGAGCAGTACTTC	CASSPDGTGVYEQYF	TRBV5-5	TRBJ2-7	-	-
TGTGCCAGCAGTTACTCCTCCGGGTTCCGCTATGGCTACACCTTC	CASSYSSGFRYGYTF	TRBV6-5	TRBJ1-2	-	-
TGTGCCAGCAGTTACGGAGCGGGGGGAAACACCATATATTTT	CASSYGAGGNTIYF	TRBV6-5	TRBJ1-3	-	-
TGCGCCAGCAAGGTCAGGGGAGGTACCGGGGAGCTGTTTTTT	CASKVRGGTGELFF	TRBV10-1	TRBJ2-2	-	-
TGTGCCAGCAGTGAGGACAGGGTGAACACTGAAGCTTTCTTT	CASSEDRVNTEAFF	TRBV6-1	TRBJ1-1	TRBD1	-
TGTGCCAGCAGGCGGGGGTTATACAATGAGCAGTTCTTC	CASRRGLYNEQFF	TRBV28	TRBJ2-1	TRBD2	once
TGTGCCAGCAGCTTACGGACAGGGACCACCGGGGAGCTGTTTTTT	CASSLRTGTTGELFF	TRBV11-2	TRBJ2-2	TRBD1	-
TGTGCCAGTCACGGACTAGCGGGGGCAGAGACCCAGTACTTC	CASHGLAGAETQYF	TRBV19	TRBJ2-5	TRBD2	-
TGTGCCAGCAGTGAACAGACTAACACTGAAGCTTTCTTT	CASSEQTNTEAFF	TRBV6-1	TRBJ1-1	-	-
TGTGCCAGCAGATCTCTGGCAGGGGCCCCCGGTAACTATGGCTACACCTTC	CASRSLAGAPGNYGYTF	TRBV28	TRBJ1-2	-	-
TGTGCCAGCAGCTTTGGGACACTTAATCTACAGCCCCAGCATTTT	CASSFGTLNLQPQHF	TRBV7-2	TRBJ1-5	-	-
TGTGCCAGCAGCCAAGATTCGGTCGCGGATCAGCCCCAGCATTTT	CASSQDSVADQPQHF	TRBV3-1/TRBV3-2	TRBJ1-5	-	-
TGTGCCAGCAGTGAGGAGGGGCCCACCTACGAGCAGTACTTC	CASSEEGPTYEQYF	TRBV6-1	TRBJ2-7	-	-
TGTGCCAGCAGCATACCGACAGGGTTGAACACTGAAGCTTTCTTT	CASSIPTGLNTEAFF	TRBV7-8	TRBJ1-1	TRBD1	-
TGCGCCAGCAGCCAAGGCAGAGTTGGACAGGGGGTGGATAAACTGTTTTTT	CASSQGRVGQGVDKLFF	TRBV4-1	TRBJ1-4	TRBD1	-
TGTGCCAGCAGCCCACGACAGGGGGCATGGCCCCAGCATTTT	CASSPRQGAWPQHF	TRBV9	TRBJ1-5	TRBD1	-
TGTGCCATCAGAGGGGAAAACAATTCACCCCTCCACTTT	CAIRGENNSPLHF	TRBV10-3	TRBJ1-6	-	once
TGTGCCACCAGTGATTCCTCTAGGGGCGTTAGTCAGCCCCAGCATTTT	CATSDSSRGVSQPQHF	TRBV24-1	TRBJ1-5	-	-
TGTGCCAGCAGTTACAGCACAGGTGCCCACCAAGAGACCCAGTACTTC	CASSYSTGAHQETQYF	TRBV6-5	TRBJ2-5	-	-
TGTGCCAGCAGCTTACCCGGGTCTGGCTATGGCTACACCTTC	CASSLPGSGYGYTF	TRBV11-3	TRBJ1-2	-	-
TGTGCCAGCAGAGAAGCAGGGTGGACCGGGGAGCTGTTTTTT	CASREAGWTGELFF	TRBV28	TRBJ2-2	-	once
TGTGCCAGCACTACGGACGGATCCTCTGGAAACACCATATATTTT	CASTTDGSSGNTIYF	TRBV4-2	TRBJ1-3	-	-
TGTGCCAGCAGCCCCGGCGCAGGGTTTAATTCACCCCTCCACTTT	CASSPGAGFNSPLHF	TRBV6-4	TRBJ1-6	-	-
TGCGCCAGCAGCTTGGATCGGACAGGGGGCACGACAGATACGCAGTATTTT	CASSLDRTGGTTDTQYF	TRBV5-1	TRBJ2-3	TRBD1	once
TGTGCCAGCAGAACGACCGTTGGAAGACATGAAAAACTGTTTTTT	CASRTTVGRHEKLFF	TRBV28	TRBJ1-4	-	-
TGTGCCAGCAGTCAGACAGGGGTGTCTCGTCAGCCCCAGCATTTT	CASSQTGVSRQPQHF	TRBV3-1/TRBV3-2	TRBJ1-5	TRBD1	-
TGTGCCAGCAGTGAATCAGGGCTCGCCTATGGCTACACCTTC	CASSESGLAYGYTF	TRBV6-1	TRBJ1-2	-	-
TGTGCCAGCACCGTCAGGGGGGAAGCTTTCTTT	CASTVRGEAFF	TRBV6-5	TRBJ1-1	TRBD1	-